The T cell receptor beta chain described here comes from a study of CD8 T cells in ankylosing spondylitis. This clonotype was seen ten or more times. Its antigen remains unidentified. Quantitative 5'-RACE with molecular barcodes produced the TCR beta libraries. MiXCR, run by TCRdb on the 5' RACE reads, gives a single entry per CDR3 protein. The sample carries 750,000 to 850,000 distinct CDR3 sequences, about an eighth recorded once. The CDR3 extends over 13 amino acids. V dropped 2 bases and J dropped 3 bases, with 7 bases sitting between them. Germline V gene sequence: CDR1 SGHDT, CDR2 YYEEEE. Study results and caveats: Clones linked with disease were CD8+ and fairly uncommon in the peripheral blood. One TCR beta motif, made up of roughly 8 highly homologous variants, appeared characteristic of ankylosing spondylitis blood. Prior literature has documented some motif variants in synovial fluid and blood from reactive arthritis. Disease-linked clones reportedly concentrated significantly in matched ankylosing spondylitis synovial fluid.

The sequencing input was blood, either unsorted or a sorted T cell fraction (not recorded which). The chain links TRBV5-6 to TRBJ2-3; no clear D. This receptor was taken from a male donor with ankylosing spondylitis. The CDR3 loop reads CASSFLGTDTQYF. CDR3 DNA sequence: TGTGCCAGCAGCTTCTTGGGGACAGATACGCAGTATTTT.